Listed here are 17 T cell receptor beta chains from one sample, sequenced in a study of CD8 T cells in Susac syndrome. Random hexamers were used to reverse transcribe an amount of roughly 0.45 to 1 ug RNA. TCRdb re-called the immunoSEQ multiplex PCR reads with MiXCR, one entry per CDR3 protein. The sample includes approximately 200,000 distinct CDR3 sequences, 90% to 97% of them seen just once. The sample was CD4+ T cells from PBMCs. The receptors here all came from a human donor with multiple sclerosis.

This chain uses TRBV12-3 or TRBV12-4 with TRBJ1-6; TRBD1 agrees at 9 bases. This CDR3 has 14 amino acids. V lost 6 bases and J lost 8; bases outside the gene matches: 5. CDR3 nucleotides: TGTGCCAGCAGACCGACAGGGGGTTATTCACCCCTCCACTTT. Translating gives CASRPTGGYSPLHF.

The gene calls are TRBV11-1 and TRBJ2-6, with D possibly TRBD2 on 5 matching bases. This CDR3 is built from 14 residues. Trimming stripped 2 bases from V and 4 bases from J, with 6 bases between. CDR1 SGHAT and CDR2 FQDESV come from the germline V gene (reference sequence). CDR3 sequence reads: CASSLWEGANVLTF. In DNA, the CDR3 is TGTGCCAGCAGCTTATGGGAGGGGGCCAACGTCCTGACTTTC.

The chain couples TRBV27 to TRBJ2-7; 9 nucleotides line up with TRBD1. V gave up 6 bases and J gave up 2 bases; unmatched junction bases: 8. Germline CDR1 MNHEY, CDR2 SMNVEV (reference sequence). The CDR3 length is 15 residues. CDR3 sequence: CASSGGQGRTYEQYF. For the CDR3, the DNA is TGTGCCAGCAGCGGGGGACAGGGACGCACCTACGAGCAGTACTTC.

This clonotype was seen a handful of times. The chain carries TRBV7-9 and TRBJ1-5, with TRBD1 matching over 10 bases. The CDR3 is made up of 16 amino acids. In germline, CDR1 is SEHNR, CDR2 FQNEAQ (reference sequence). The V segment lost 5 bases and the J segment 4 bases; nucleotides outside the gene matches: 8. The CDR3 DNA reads TGTGCCAGCAGCCCTGGAGGGGGACAGGGGAATCAGCCCCAGCATTTT. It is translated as CASSPGGGQGNQPQHF.

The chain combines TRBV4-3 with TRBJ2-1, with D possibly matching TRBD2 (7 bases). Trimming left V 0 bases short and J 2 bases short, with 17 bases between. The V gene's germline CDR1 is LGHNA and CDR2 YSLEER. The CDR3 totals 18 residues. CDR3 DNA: TGCGCCAGCAGCCAAGATCCCATGGAGGGGGGGCCCTACAATGAGCAGTTCTTC. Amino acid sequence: CASSQDPMEGGPYNEQFF.

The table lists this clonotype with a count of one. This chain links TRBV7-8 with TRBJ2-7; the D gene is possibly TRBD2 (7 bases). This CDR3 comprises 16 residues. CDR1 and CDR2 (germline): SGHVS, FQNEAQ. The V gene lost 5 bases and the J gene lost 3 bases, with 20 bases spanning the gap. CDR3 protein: CASSGIRGASFYEQYF. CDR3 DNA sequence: TGTGCCAGCAGCGGTATCCGGGGGGCGAGTTTCTACGAGCAGTACTTC.

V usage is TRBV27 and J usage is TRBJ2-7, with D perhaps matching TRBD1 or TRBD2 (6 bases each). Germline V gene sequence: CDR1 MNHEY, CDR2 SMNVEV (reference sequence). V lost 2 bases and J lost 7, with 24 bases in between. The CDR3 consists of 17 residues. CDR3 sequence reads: CASSLMGNRGRSGEQYF. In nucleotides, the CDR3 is TGTGCCAGCAGTTTAATGGGGAACCGGGGGCGCTCGGGGGAGCAGTACTTC.

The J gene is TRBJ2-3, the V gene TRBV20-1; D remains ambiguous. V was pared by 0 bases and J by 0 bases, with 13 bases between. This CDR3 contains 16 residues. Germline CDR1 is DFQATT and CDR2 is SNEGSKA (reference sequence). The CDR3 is CSARDIRSQSTDTQYF. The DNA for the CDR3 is TGCAGTGCTAGAGATATAAGATCGCAGAGCACAGATACGCAGTATTTT.

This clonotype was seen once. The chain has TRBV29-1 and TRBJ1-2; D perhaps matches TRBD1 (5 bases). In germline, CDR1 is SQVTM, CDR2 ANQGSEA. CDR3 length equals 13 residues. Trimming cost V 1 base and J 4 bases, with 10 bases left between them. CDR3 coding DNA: TGCAGCGTTGAAGTCGCAGGGAGCTATGGCTACACCTTC. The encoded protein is CSVEVAGSYGYTF.

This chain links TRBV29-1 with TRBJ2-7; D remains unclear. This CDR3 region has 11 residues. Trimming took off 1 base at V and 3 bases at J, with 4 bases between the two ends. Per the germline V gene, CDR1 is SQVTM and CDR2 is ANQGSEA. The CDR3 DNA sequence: TGCAGCGTTGAAGTGGGCTACGAGCAGTACTTC. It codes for CSVEVGYEQYF.

The DNA of the CDR3 is TGTGCCAGCAGCCGGCCCGAACAGATCCTAGGGGAGCAGTTCTTC. This gives the protein CASSRPEQILGEQFF. This chain connects TRBV11-2 to TRBJ2-1; D call uncertain. The CDR3 length is 15 residues. Germline V gene lookup returns CDR1 SGHAT and CDR2 FQNNGV. Trimming removed 5 bases at V and 10 bases at J, with 21 bases between.

Here the CDR3 reads CSAVRGRGFTYEQYF. CDR3 coding DNA: TGCAGCGCTGTGCGGGGGAGGGGGTTCACCTACGAGCAGTACTTC. This sequence joins TRBV29-1 and TRBJ2-7, with D possibly TRBD2 on 7 matching bases. The CDR3 loop spans 15 amino acids. Germline V gene lookup returns CDR1 SQVTM and CDR2 ANQGSEA. The V end was cut by 7 bases, the J end by 2 bases, with 21 bases between.

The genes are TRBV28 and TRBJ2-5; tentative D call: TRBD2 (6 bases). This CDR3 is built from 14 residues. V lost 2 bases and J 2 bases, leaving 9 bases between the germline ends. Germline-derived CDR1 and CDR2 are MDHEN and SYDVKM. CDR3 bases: TGTGCCAGCAGTTTACGCGGGATGCAAGAGACCCAGTACTTC. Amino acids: CASSLRGMQETQYF.

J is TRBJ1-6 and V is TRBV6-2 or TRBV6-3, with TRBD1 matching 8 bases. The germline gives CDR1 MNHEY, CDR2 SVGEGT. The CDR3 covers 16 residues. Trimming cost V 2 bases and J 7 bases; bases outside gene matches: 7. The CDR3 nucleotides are TGTGCCAGCAGTTACCTCGGACAGGGCAGAAATTCACCCCTCCACTTT. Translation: CASSYLGQGRNSPLHF.

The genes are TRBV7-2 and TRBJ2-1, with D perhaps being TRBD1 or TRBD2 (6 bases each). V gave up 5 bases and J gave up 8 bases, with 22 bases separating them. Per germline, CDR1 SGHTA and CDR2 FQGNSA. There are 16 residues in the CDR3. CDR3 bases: TGTGCCAGCAGCCCCAGGAGGGACCAGAGGGGGGATGAGCAGTTCTTC. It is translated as CASSPRRDQRGDEQFF.

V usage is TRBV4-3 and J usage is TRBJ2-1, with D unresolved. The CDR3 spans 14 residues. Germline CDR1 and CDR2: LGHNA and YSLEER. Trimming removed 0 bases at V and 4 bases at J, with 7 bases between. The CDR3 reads CASSQEGPYNEQFF. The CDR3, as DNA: TGCGCCAGCAGCCAAGAAGGCCCTTACAATGAGCAGTTCTTC.

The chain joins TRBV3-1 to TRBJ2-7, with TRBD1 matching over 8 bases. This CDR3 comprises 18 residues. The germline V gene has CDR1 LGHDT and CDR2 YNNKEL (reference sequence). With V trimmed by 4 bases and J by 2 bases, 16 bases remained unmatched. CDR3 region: CASSPRTGLPPFAYEQYF. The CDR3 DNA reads TGTGCCAGCAGCCCCCGGACAGGGCTTCCCCCTTTCGCCTACGAGCAGTACTTC.